This T cell receptor beta chain was recorded in a study of blood T cell repertoires in COVID-19. The wider study: Italy, Spain and the United States were the sources of the convalescent and acute COVID-19 samples. Sources were T cells, B-cell-depleted T cells, or PBMCs; the material itself was cDNA or gDNA.

Authors' analysis steps: Nucleated cell number was recorded as an estimate derived from reference gene primer amplification. Produced via immunoSEQ multiplex PCR; TCRdb's table is partial and in-frame only. V, J and clone size are taken as reported in that table, and D and trimming were inferred from the DNA itself. The data show about 200,000 clones, about 90% seen once. Trimming removed 2 bases at V and 6 bases at J, with 13 bases between. The length of the CDR3 is 14 residues. Germline-derived CDR1 and CDR2 are MNHNY and SVGAGI (reference sequence). This chain connects TRBV6-6 to TRBJ1-2; weak D call: TRBD1 (5 bases). This receptor was identified in a woman aged 70 to 79 with acute or convalescent COVID-19. The sample consisted of peripheral blood. The CDR3 region is CASSYDRALNGYTF. DNA for the CDR3: TGTGCCAGCAGTTACGACAGAGCGTTAAATGGCTACACCTTC.